The 6 T cell receptor beta chains below were found in one sample sequenced in a study of cytomegalovirus exposure and HLA in healthy donors. 60 Vbeta and 13 Jbeta primers were used in PCR. Some clones are missing from TCRdb's copy, which holds only in-frame ones; the method was immunoSEQ multiplex PCR. This sample has approximately 220,000 clones; nearly 80% occur once, and the top ten carry around 1.8%. Sequencing used PBMCs. The receptors come from a man aged 18 to 29 in good health and CMV-seronegative.

This clone has a single count. V gene TRBV19 combines with J gene TRBJ2-4; tentatively, D is TRBD2 (5 bases). Trimming shortened V by 3 bases and J by 0 bases, and 15 bases separated the two germline ends. Germline loops: CDR1 LNHDA, CDR2 SQIVND (reference sequence). The CDR3 is 17 residues long. CDR3 DNA sequence: TGTGCCAGTAGTATGGCCAAACGGGGTCTAGCCAAAAACATTCAGTACTTC. It is translated as CASSMAKRGLAKNIQYF.

A single count supports this clone. CDR3: CASSEGRRQGDQPQHF. The CDR3 DNA sequence: TGTGCCAGCAGTGAAGGGCGGAGACAGGGGGACCAGCCCCAGCATTTT. This sequence joins TRBV6-1 and TRBJ1-5, with 9 positions matching TRBD1. CDR3 length equals 16 residues. CDR1 and CDR2 from the germline V gene are MNHNS and SASEGT. After removal of 1 base from V and 7 bases from J, the junction contained 8 bases not matched to a gene.

This clone was seen a handful of times. The chain carries TRBV5-4 and TRBJ1-2; 7 nucleotides match TRBD1. In germline, CDR1 is SGHNT, CDR2 YYREEE (reference sequence). With 1 base clipped from V and 3 bases from J, the junction kept 3 bases outside the gene matches. This CDR3 is 14 amino acids long. CDR3 nucleotide sequence: TGTGCCAGCAGCTTGACAGGGGCGGACTATGGCTACACCTTC. Protein sequence: CASSLTGADYGYTF. The entire variable domain, with the rest obtained from reference TRBV5-4 and TRBJ1-2, is as follows: ETGVTQSPTHLIKTRGQQVTLRCSSQSGHNTVSWYQQALGQGPQFIFQYYREEENGRGNFPPRFSGLQFPNYSSELNVNALELDDSALYLCASSLTGADYGYTFGSGTRLTVV.

V is TRBV4-3 and J is TRBJ2-1; 8 bases fit TRBD1. Germline-derived CDR1 and CDR2 are LGHNA and YSLEER. CDR3 length: 16 amino acids. Losses at the gene ends were 2 bases for V and 7 bases for J; bases not matched to a gene: 10. The CDR3 loop is CASSQPATGVGNEQFF. Written as DNA, the CDR3 is TGCGCCAGCAGCCAACCCGCGACAGGGGTAGGAAATGAGCAGTTCTTC.

The chain joins TRBV7-6 to TRBJ2-2, with a weak D call TRBD2 (6 bases). Trimming shortened V by 1 base and J by 3 bases, and 12 bases separated the two germline ends. CDR1 and CDR2 (germline): SGHVS, FNYEAQ. CDR3 length: 16 amino acids. The CDR3 sequence is CASSLEISGDTGELFF. The CDR3 DNA follows: TGTGCCAGCAGCTTAGAGATTTCGGGGGACACCGGGGAGCTGTTTTTT.

The chain employs TRBV10-3 and TRBJ2-5; 8 bases are a match to TRBD2. Per the germline V gene, CDR1 is ENHRY and CDR2 is SYGVKD. Trimming took 0 bases from V and 4 from J; bases not matched to a gene: 7. This CDR3 has 16 amino acids. In DNA, the CDR3 is TGTGCCATCAGTGAGTCAGGGACTAGTGGGGGAGAGACCCAGTACTTC. Translation gives CAISESGTSGGETQYF.